This T cell receptor (beta chain) was sequenced in a study of T cell responses to AZD1222 COVID-19 vaccine. The table came from immunoSEQ multiplex PCR; TCRdb's copy has only in-frame clones and leaves some out. The sample shows just under 90,000 clones, approximately 91% of them seen only once. Overall study results and limits: Close to half of spike-specific TCRs reportedly recognize unmutated variant regions.

The CDR3 spans 18 residues. Looked up from germline, CDR1 is LGHDT and CDR2 is YNNKEL (reference sequence). V lost 2 bases to trimming and J lost 0 bases, with 17 bases between them. This clone was recorded only once. What it binds is unknown. The receptor comes from an adult in good health. J is TRBJ1-3 and V is TRBV3-1 (or the pseudogene TRBV3-2); perhaps TRBD1 as D (5 bases). Sequenced here: peripheral blood, sampled on day 0 of AZD1222 vaccination. This CDR3 is CASSQNRRGSLSGNTIYF. CDR3 DNA sequence: TGTGCCAGCAGCCAAAACCGGAGGGGATCCCTCTCTGGAAACACCATATATTTT.